This T cell receptor beta chain was recorded in a study of CXCR3-negative and CXCR3-positive naive CD8 T cells. Germline V CDR1 and CDR2: SNHLY, FYNNEI. CDR3 size: 13 residues. CD45RO-CCR7+CD27+CD95- marked naive CD8+ T cells. UMI-labeled TRB cDNA libraries were prepared by 5' RACE. TCRdb reprocessed the 5' RACE reads and keeps a single row for each CDR3 protein, giving no DNA. This table holds about 70,000 distinct CDR3 sequences. Study-level points and caveats: Diversity in memory CD8+ cells fell much lower than the comparably high levels seen in both naive subsets. CXCR3-positive naive cells carried more hydrophobic TRB CDR3s than CXCR3-negative naive cells did. Naive CXCR3-positive and CXCR3-negative cells shared similar TRBV-TRBJ usage, unlike memory cells. Between one naive subset and the other, surface CD5 was comparable, and TCR strength was inferred from TRB CDR3 properties.

Comment on this clonotype: Its antigen is unknown.

Material: naive CXCR3+ CD8+ T cells from blood. This sample's subset: CD45RO-CCR7+CD27+CD95- naive CD8+ T cells expressing CXCR3 (TNR3+). This clonotype originated in a human donor in good health. Some clones in this sample may be carry-over from other donors' samples. J is TRBJ2-2 and V is TRBV2; the TRBD1 assignment by TCRdb is unverifiable without DNA. CDR3 region: CATTRGGSGELFF. Full variable domain (rest looked up from reference TRBV2 and TRBJ2-2): EPEVTQTPSHQVTQMGQEVILRCVPISNHLYFYWYRQILGQKVEFLVSFYNNEISEKSEIFDDQFSVERPDGSNFTLKIRSTKLEDSAMYFCATTRGGSGELFFGEGSRLTVL.